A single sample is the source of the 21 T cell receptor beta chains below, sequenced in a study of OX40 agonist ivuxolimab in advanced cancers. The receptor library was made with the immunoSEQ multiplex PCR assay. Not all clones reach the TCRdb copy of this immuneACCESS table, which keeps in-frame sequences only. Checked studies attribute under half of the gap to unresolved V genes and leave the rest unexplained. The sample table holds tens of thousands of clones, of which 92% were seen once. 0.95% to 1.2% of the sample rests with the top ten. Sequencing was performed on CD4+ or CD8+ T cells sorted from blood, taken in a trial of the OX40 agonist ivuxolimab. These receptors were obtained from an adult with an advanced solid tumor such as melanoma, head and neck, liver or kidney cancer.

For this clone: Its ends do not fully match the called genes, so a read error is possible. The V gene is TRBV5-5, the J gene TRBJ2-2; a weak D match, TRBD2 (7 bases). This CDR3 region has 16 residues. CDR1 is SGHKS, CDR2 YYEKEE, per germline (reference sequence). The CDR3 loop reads CASTLHGGANTGELFF. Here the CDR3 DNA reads TGTGCCAGCACCTTGCATGGGGGGGCTAACACCGGGGAGCTGTTTTTT.

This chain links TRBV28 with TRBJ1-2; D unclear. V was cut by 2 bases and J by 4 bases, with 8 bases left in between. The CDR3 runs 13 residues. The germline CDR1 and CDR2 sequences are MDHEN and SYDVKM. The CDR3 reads CASSLTVSYGYTF. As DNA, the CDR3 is TGTGCCAGCAGTTTAACGGTATCCTATGGCTACACCTTC.

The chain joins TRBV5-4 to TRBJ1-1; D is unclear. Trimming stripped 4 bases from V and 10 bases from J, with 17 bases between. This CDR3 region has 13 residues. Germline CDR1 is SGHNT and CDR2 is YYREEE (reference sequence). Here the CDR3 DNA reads TGTGCCAGCAGCCAAGGTTCGGCCCAAGGAGCTTTCTTT. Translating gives CASSQGSAQGAFF.

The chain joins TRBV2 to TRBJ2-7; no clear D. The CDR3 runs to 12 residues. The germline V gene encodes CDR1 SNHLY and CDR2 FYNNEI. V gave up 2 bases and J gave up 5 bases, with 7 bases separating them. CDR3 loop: CASSERSHEQYF. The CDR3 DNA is TGTGCCAGCAGTGAACGGAGCCACGAGCAGTACTTC.

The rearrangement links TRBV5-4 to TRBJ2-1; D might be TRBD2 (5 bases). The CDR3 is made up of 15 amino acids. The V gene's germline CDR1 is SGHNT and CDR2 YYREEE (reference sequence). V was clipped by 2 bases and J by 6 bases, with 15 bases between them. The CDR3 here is CASSLTADPLNEQFF. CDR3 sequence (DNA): TGTGCCAGCAGCTTAACAGCGGACCCTCTCAATGAGCAGTTCTTC.

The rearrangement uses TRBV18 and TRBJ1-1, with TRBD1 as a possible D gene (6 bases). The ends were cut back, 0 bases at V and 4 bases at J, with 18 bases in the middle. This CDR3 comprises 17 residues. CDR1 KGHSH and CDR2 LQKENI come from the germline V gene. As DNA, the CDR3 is TGTGCCAGCTCACCACCGAACAGGGCGGGGAAGGGCACTGAAGCTTTCTTT. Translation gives CASSPPNRAGKGTEAFF.

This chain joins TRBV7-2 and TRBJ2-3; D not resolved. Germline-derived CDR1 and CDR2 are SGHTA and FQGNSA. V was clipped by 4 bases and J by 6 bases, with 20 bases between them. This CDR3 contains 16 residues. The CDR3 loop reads CASSSVLSTGGDTQYF. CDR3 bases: TGTGCCAGCAGCTCTGTGTTAAGTACCGGCGGCGATACGCAGTATTTT. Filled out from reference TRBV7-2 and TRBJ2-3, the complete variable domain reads GAGVSQSPSNKVTEKGKDVELRCDPISGHTALYWYRQSLGQGLEFLIYFQGNSAPDKSGLPSDRFSAERTGGSVSTLTIQRTQQEDSAVYLCASSSVLSTGGDTQYFGPGTRLTVL.

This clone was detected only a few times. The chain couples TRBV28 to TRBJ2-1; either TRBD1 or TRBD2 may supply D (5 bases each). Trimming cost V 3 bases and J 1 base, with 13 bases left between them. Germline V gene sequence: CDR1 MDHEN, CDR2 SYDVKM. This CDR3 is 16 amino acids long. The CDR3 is CASSFPGAESYNEQFF. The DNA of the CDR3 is TGTGCCAGCAGTTTCCCCGGGGCCGAATCCTACAATGAGCAGTTCTTC.

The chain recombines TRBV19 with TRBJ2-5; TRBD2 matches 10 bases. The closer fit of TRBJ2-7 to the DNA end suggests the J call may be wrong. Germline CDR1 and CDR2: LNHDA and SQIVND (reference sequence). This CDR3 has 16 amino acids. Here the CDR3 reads CASSTSGLAVTYEQYF. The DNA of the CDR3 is TGTGCCAGTAGTACCTCCGGACTAGCGGTAACCTACGAGCAGTACTTC.

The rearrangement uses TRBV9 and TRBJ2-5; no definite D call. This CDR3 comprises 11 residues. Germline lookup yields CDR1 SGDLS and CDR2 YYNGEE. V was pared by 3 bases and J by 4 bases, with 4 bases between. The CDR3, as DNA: TGTGCCAGCAGCGGTGGAGAGACCCAGTACTTC. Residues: CASSGGETQYF.

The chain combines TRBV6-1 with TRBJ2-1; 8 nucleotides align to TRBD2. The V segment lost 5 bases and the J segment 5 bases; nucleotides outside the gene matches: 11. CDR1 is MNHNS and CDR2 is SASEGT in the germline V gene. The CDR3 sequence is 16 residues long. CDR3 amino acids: CASSKEGTSGNNEQFF. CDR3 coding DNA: TGTGCCAGCAGTAAAGAGGGAACTAGCGGCAACAATGAGCAGTTCTTC.

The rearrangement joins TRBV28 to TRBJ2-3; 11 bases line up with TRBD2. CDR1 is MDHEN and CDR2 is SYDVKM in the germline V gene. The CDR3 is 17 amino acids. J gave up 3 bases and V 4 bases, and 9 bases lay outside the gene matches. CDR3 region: CASSSPGLAASTDTQYF. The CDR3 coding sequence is TGTGCCAGCAGTTCTCCGGGACTAGCGGCAAGTACAGATACGCAGTATTTT.

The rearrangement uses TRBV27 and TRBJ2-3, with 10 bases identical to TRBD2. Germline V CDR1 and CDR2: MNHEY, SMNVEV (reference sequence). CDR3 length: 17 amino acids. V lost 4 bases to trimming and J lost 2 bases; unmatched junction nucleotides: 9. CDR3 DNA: TGTGCCAGCAGTTCCCCGGGACTAGCGTATCCCACAGATACGCAGTATTTT. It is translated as CASSSPGLAYPTDTQYF.

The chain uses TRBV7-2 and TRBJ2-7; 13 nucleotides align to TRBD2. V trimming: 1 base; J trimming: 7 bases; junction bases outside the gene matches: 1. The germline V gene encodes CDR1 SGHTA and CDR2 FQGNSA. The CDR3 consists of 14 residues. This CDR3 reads CASSLGLAGGEQYF. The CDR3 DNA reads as TGTGCCAGCAGCTTAGGACTAGCGGGGGGTGAGCAGTACTTC. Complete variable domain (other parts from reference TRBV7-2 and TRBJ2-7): GAGVSQSPSNKVTEKGKDVELRCDPISGHTALYWYRQSLGQGLEFLIYFQGNSAPDKSGLPSDRFSAERTGGSVSTLTIQRTQQEDSAVYLCASSLGLAGGEQYFGPGTRLTVT.

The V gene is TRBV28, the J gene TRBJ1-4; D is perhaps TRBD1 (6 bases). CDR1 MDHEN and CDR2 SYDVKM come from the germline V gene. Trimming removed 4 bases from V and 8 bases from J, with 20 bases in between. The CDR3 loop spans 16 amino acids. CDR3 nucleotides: TGTGCCAGCAGTTCCTTGCAGGGGTCTATAGGGGAAAAACTGTTTTTT. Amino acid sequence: CASSSLQGSIGEKLFF. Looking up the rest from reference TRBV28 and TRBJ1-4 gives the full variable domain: DVKVTQSSRYLVKRTGEKVFLECVQDMDHENMFWYRQDPGLGLRLIYFSYDVKMKEKGDIPEGYSVSREKKERFSLILESASTNQTSMYLCASSSLQGSIGEKLFFGSGTQLSVL.

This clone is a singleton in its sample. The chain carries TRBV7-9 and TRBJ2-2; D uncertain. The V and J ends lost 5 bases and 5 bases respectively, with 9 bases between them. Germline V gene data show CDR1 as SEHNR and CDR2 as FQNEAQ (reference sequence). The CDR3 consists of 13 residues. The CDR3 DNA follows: TGTGCCAGCAGCCTAGACCGGACCGGGGAGCTGTTTTTT. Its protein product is CASSLDRTGELFF.

The CDR3 DNA sequence: TGTGCCAGCAGCCCTGGGACAGCCAAAAACATTCAGTACTTC. Translated, it gives CASSPGTAKNIQYF. The V call is TRBV2, the J call TRBJ2-4; D tentatively fits TRBD1 or TRBD2 (5 bases each). This CDR3 has 14 residues. V lost 6 bases and J 0 bases, leaving 9 bases between the germline ends. Germline CDR1 and CDR2: SNHLY and FYNNEI.

As DNA, the CDR3 is TGTGCCAGCAGCTTACTTCCGGGTGAGCAGTTCTTC. Translating it yields CASSLLPGEQFF. The gene calls are TRBV7-9 and TRBJ2-1; D ambiguous. Trimming cost V 2 bases and J 9 bases, with 8 bases left between them. Germline lookup yields CDR1 SEHNR and CDR2 FQNEAQ (reference sequence). CDR3 length equals 12 residues.

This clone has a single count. The CDR3 here is CASTIYSGRSNEQFF. CDR3 sequence (DNA): TGTGCCAGCACCATCTATAGCGGGAGGAGTAATGAGCAGTTCTTC. The chain recombines TRBV6-6 with TRBJ2-1, with TRBD2 matching over 10 bases. The germline V gene has CDR1 MNHNY and CDR2 SVGAGI (reference sequence). The CDR3 is 15 amino acids. J gave up 7 bases and V 7 bases, and 10 bases lay outside the gene matches.

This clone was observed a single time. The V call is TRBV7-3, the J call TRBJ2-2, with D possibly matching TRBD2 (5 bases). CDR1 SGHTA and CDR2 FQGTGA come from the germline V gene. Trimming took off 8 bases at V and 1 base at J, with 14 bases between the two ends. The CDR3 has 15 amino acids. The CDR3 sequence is CASGRPSLNTGELFF. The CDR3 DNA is TGTGCCAGCGGCCGGCCTAGCTTGAACACCGGGGAGCTGTTTTTT.

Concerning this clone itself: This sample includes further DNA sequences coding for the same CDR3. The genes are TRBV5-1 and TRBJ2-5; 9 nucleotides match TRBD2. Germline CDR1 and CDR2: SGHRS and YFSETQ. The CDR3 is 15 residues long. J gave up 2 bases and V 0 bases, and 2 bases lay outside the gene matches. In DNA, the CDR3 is TGCGCCAGCAGCTTGGCCCTAGCGGGACAAGAGACCCAGTACTTC. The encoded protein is CASSLALAGQETQYF.